The 17 T cell receptor beta chains in this list originate from one sample, sequenced in a study of T cells in women clearing cervical HPV infection. Assay used: immunoSEQ multiplex PCR; TCRdb lists only in-frame clones, some missing. With 20,000 to 25,000 clones in the sample, the ten largest clones hold 7.5% to 10%. Source material: blood buffy coat. All receptors derive from a woman between 18 and 70 years old with a cervical HPV16 infection that either progressed to CIN3+ or cleared (not recorded which).

In regard to this clone: The CDR3 end is not reached by the read, which stops 3 residues before it; the germline J gene fills it in. This chain uses TRBV7-2 with TRBJ2-5; D possibly corresponds to TRBD1 (6 bases). CDR1 and CDR2 (germline): SGHTA, FQGNSA. CDR3 length equals 14 residues. V dropped 1 base and J dropped 5 bases, with 11 bases sitting between them. The CDR3 reads CASSLGYRAETQYF. The sequenced CDR3 bases are TGTGCCAGCAGCTTAGGCTACAGGGCGGAGACC.

With respect to this clone: From the germline J gene comes the end of the CDR3, since the read stops 3 residues before it. This rearrangement joins TRBV2 to TRBJ2-5; D possibly corresponds to TRBD1 (6 bases). Between the trimmed V and J ends, which lost 10 bases and 5 bases, there was a span of 14 bases. The CDR3 runs to 12 residues. Germline CDR1 SNHLY, CDR2 FYNNEI. CDR3 DNA, as far as it was read: TGTGCCACTAGGGACAACCGGGAGACC. It yields the protein CATRDNRET. The whole CDR3 is CATRDNRETQYF.

The CDR3 bases that were read are TGTGCCAGCAGCACGGGACTGGGGCCC. Its protein is CASSTGLGP. The complete CDR3 sequence is CASSTGLGPQHF. The chain links TRBV5-6 to TRBJ1-5, with D possibly matching TRBD1 (5 bases). The read falls 3 residues short of the CDR3 end, and the missing part is taken from the germline J gene. The CDR3 length is 12 residues. Germline loops: CDR1 SGHDT, CDR2 YYEEEE. V shed 4 bases and J shed 9 bases, with 11 bases lying between them.

Details on this clone: The CDR3 end is not reached by the read, which stops 3 residues before it; the germline J gene fills it in. The chain links TRBV11-2 to TRBJ1-2; D is unclear. In germline, CDR1 is SGHAT, CDR2 FQNNGV. With 3 bases removed from V and 4 bases from J, the gap between germline ends came to 15 bases. The CDR3 is 15 amino acids. Incomplete CDR3 DNA: TGTGCCAGCAGCTTGATAAAGGGCCCTGCCTATGGC. Translation: CASSLIKGPAYG. The full CDR3 is CASSLIKGPAYGYTF.

Turning to this clone: The read ends 3 residues before the CDR3 terminus; that terminus is restored from the germline J gene. This chain connects TRBV5-1 to TRBJ2-7; no clear D gene. Germline V gene sequence: CDR1 SGHRS, CDR2 YFSETQ. CDR3 length: 15 residues. Between the trimmed V and J ends, which lost 0 bases and 3 bases, there was a span of 13 bases. CDR3 loop: CASSLEGAAFYEQYF. The CDR3 DNA, read in part, is TGCGCCAGCAGCTTGGAGGGCGCAGCATTCTACGAG. Full variable domain (missing parts from reference TRBV5-1 and TRBJ2-7): KAGVTQTPRYLIKTRGQQVTLSCSPISGHRSVSWYQQTPGQGLQFLFEYFSETQRNKGNFPGRFSGRQFSNSRSEMNVSTLELGDSALYLCASSLEGAAFYEQYFGPGTRLTVT.

Note on this clone: The CDR3 goes on 3 residues after the read ends, and that part is filled in from the germline J gene. V and J are TRBV7-2 and TRBJ1-5, with 8 positions matching TRBD1. Looked up from germline, CDR1 is SGHTA and CDR2 is FQGNSA. The junction had 4 bases not matched to a gene; V was cut back by 4 bases and J by 8 bases. This CDR3 has 13 residues. CDR3: CASSWGQAKPQHF. The part of the CDR3 DNA that was read is TGTGCCAGCAGCTGGGGACAGGCCAAGCCC. Variable domain in full (rest from reference TRBV7-2 and TRBJ1-5): GAGVSQSPSNKVTEKGKDVELRCDPISGHTALYWYRQSLGQGLEFLIYFQGNSAPDKSGLPSDRFSAERTGGSVSTLTIQRTQQEDSAVYLCASSWGQAKPQHFGDGTRLSIL.

In regard to this clone: The CDR3 end is not reached by the read, which stops 3 residues before it; the germline J gene fills it in. This chain joins TRBV18 and TRBJ2-1; no clear D. Trimming pared 2 bases from V and 8 bases from J, leaving 13 bases between. Germline CDR1 KGHSH, CDR2 LQKENI. This CDR3 has 14 amino acids. The part of the CDR3 DNA that was read is TGTGCCAGCTCACCAAAAGGTAGCCGCGATGAG. It encodes CASSPKGSRDE. The complete CDR3 reads CASSPKGSRDEQFF.

As to this clone: The sequence runs out 3 residues before the end of the CDR3; the remainder is reconstructed from the germline J gene. This rearrangement joins TRBV5-1 to TRBJ2-7; possible D gene TRBD1, 5 bases. V was clipped by 1 base and J by 5 bases, with 13 bases between them. From germline, CDR1 is SGHRS and CDR2 YFSETQ. The CDR3 loop spans 14 amino acids. The CDR3 sequence is CASSLSQGPHEQYF. The CDR3 bases that were read are TGCGCCAGCAGCTTGAGTCAGGGTCCCCACGAG.

CDR3 amino acids: CSASWPRALETQYF. The DNA read from the CDR3 is TGCAGTGCCAGTTGGCCCAGGGCGTTAGAGACC. The genes are TRBV20-1 and TRBJ2-5; D may be TRBD1 (5 bases). The observed sequence ends 3 residues before the CDR3 terminus, with the missing tail filled in from the germline J gene. Germline CDR1 is DFQATT and CDR2 is SNEGSKA (reference sequence). The germline V and J ends were trimmed by 6 bases and 4 bases, with 18 bases remaining between them. This CDR3 region has 14 residues.

CDR3 DNA, as far as it was read: TGCAGTGCTTCCCTCGCAGGTTTGGAGGGGAGTTTCTATGGC. Protein: CSASLAGLEGSFYG. The CDR3 in its entirety is CSASLAGLEGSFYGYTF. The chain carries TRBV20-1 and TRBJ1-2; D perhaps matches TRBD1 (5 bases). The read ends 3 residues shy of where the CDR3 ends; the end is completed using the germline J gene. Germline loops: CDR1 DFQATT, CDR2 SNEGSKA (reference sequence). The CDR3 covers 17 residues. V was pared by 5 bases and J by 4 bases, with 26 bases between.

As for this clone: Coverage ceases 3 residues before the CDR3 finishes, and the germline J gene fills in the end. The chain links TRBV11-2 to TRBJ1-2, with 7 bases that match TRBD1. Germline CDR1 is SGHAT and CDR2 is FQNNGV. The CDR3 totals 14 residues. The DNA read from the CDR3 is TGTGCCAGCAGCTTAGATCACGGCAGGGGGGGC. This encodes CASSLDHGRGG. The full CDR3 protein is CASSLDHGRGGYTF.

As for this clone: The DNA ends 3 residues before the CDR3 does, and the rest of the CDR3 is filled in from the germline J gene. V is TRBV10-2 and J is TRBJ1-5; D is perhaps TRBD1 (6 bases). Trimming took 7 bases from V and 1 from J, leaving 8 bases between them. Germline values: CDR1 WSHSY, CDR2 SAAADI. The CDR3 length is 13 residues. The sequenced part of the CDR3 DNA is TGCGCCAGCACTACAGGGAGCAATCAGCCC. Residues: CASTTGSNQP. The full CDR3 protein is CASTTGSNQPQHF.

Turning to this clone: The CDR3 end is not reached by the read, which stops 3 residues before it; the germline J gene fills it in. The chain couples TRBV19 to TRBJ1-2, with 9 positions matching TRBD1. Germline V gene data show CDR1 as LNHDA and CDR2 as SQIVND (reference sequence). The length of the CDR3 is 16 residues. The covered CDR3 bases are TGTGCCAGTAGTATGGGAGACAGGGGGTTTCTCAATGAC. Amino acid sequence: CASSMGDRGFLND. The complete CDR3 reads CASSMGDRGFLNDYTF.

With regard to this clone: The read stops 3 residues short of the end of the CDR3; the missing end is completed from the germline J gene. V is TRBV7-2 and J is TRBJ1-5; a possible D gene is TRBD1 (5 bases). The germline V gene encodes CDR1 SGHTA and CDR2 FQGNSA. Trimming shortened V by 5 bases and J by 8 bases, and 13 bases separated the two germline ends. The CDR3 spans 13 residues. The CDR3 DNA, read in part, is TGTGCCAGCAGCAGGGGACTCGAAAAGCCC. It encodes CASSRGLEKP. From start to end, the CDR3 is CASSRGLEKPQHF.

As regards this clone: The read falls 3 residues short of the CDR3 end, and the missing part is taken from the germline J gene. The chain carries TRBV30 and TRBJ1-2; 8 nucleotides align to TRBD1. This CDR3 is 13 amino acids long. CDR1 and CDR2 from the germline V gene are GTSNPN and SVGIG (reference sequence). The ends lost 3 bases at V and 2 bases at J; junction bases unmatched: 2. Here the CDR3 reads CAWRRTGNYGYTF. The CDR3 DNA, read in part, is TGTGCCTGGAGAAGGACAGGGAACTATGGC.

Notes on this clone: With the read ending 3 residues before the CDR3 end, the germline J gene is used to fill in that end. This chain uses TRBV14 with TRBJ1-1; 7 nucleotides agree with TRBD1. Looked up from germline, CDR1 is SGHDN and CDR2 is FVKESK. V was pared by 1 base and J by 7 bases, with 3 bases of the junction left unmatched. This CDR3 comprises 13 residues. CDR3 region: CASSQGDRDEAFF. CDR3 bases read: TGTGCCAGCAGCCAAGGCGACAGGGATGAA.

With regard to this clone: The read ends 3 residues shy of where the CDR3 ends; the end is completed using the germline J gene. V and J are TRBV20-1 and TRBJ2-3; 10 positions match TRBD2. The CDR3 consists of 15 residues. Germline CDR1 DFQATT, CDR2 SNEGSKA (reference sequence). J was trimmed by 1 base and V by 3 bases; bases with no gene match: 4. The CDR3 protein is CSASLSGRGTDTQYF. The sequenced CDR3 bases are TGCAGTGCTAGTCTCAGCGGGAGGGGCACAGATACG.